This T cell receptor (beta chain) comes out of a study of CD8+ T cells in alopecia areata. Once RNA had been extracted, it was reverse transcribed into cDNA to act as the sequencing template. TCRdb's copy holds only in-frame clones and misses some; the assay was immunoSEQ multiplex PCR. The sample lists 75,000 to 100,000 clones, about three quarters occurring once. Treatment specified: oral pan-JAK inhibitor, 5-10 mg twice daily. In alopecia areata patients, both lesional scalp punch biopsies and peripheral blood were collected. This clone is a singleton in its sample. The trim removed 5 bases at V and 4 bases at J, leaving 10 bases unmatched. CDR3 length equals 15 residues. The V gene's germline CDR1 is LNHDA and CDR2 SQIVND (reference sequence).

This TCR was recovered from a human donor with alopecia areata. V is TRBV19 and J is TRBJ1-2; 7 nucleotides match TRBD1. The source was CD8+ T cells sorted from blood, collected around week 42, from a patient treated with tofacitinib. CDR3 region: CASSPFARGIYGYTF. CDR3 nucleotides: TGTGCCAGTAGTCCCTTCGCCAGGGGGATCTATGGCTACACCTTC. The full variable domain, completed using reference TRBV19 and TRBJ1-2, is DGGITQSPKYLFRKEGQNVTLSCEQNLNHDAMYWYRQDPGQGLRLIYYSQIVNDFQKGDIAEGYSVSREKKESFPLTVTSAQKNPTAFYLCASSPFARGIYGYTFGSGTRLTVV.